This T cell receptor (beta chain) was sequenced during a study of Ad26.COV2.S vaccination and SARS-CoV-2 variants. A note on this clone: The antigen remains unidentified.

The V segment lost 2 bases and the J segment 2 bases; nucleotides outside the gene matches: 11. The CDR3 contains 18 residues. The germline gives CDR1 KGHSH, CDR2 LQKENI. Regarding the study as a whole: People who got the vaccine or the placebo had similar non-spike TCR breadth. Substantial post-vaccination breadth of spike-specific CD8+ and CD4+ T cell responses was reported.

The assay was immunoSEQ multiplex PCR, and TCRdb's table has in-frame clones only and misses some. Of some 480,000 clones in the sample, around nine tenths were seen once. Specified treatment: 15 to 20 received Ad26.COV2.S at low or high dose, single or two shots; a few received placebo; per-sample allocation not given. Repertoires come from day 63 after the first vaccine or placebo injection. Whoever gave the sample was an adult aged 18-55 years in Boston. The TCR comes from a person between 18 and 60 years old who received the Ad26.COV2.S COVID-19 vaccine or a placebo. The chain links TRBV18 to TRBJ2-7, with TRBD1 identical over 11 bases. Sample: peripheral blood, taken in a trial of Ad26.COV2.S vaccine versus placebo. CDR3 coding DNA: TGTGCCAGCTCACCAAACGGGACAGGGGGGATTTTCACCTACGAGCAGTACTTC. This sequence encodes CASSPNGTGGIFTYEQYF. Together with reference TRBV18 and TRBJ2-7, the CDR3 gives the full variable domain: NAGVMQNPRHLVRRRGQEARLRCSPMKGHSHVYWYRQLPEEGLKFMVYLQKENIIDESGMPKERFSAEFPKEGPSILRIQQVVRGDSAAYFCASSPNGTGGIFTYEQYFGPGTRLTVT.